The rows below give T cell receptor beta chains drawn from one sample of a study of identical twins. TCRdb processed the 5' RACE reads anew with MiXCR; each CDR3 protein has one entry. The sample records roughly 1,500,000 distinct CDR3 sequences, under 35% being singletons. Sequences were obtained from cord blood. Source of these receptors: a newborn girl in good health. The CDR3 runs from the conserved cysteine through the conserved F or W. A D gene is named only where the DNA matches it firmly. Clone sizes are given selectively: once, few, many, or a class where the clone is expanded.

D gene	clone size	CDR3 length	V gene	J gene	CDR3 DNA	CDR3 protein
-	many	11	TRBV27	TRBJ2-1	TGTGCCAGCAGCCTACTCGGGGAGCAGTTCTTC	CASSLLGEQFF
-	-	17	TRBV4-1	TRBJ2-7	TGCGCCAGCAGCCAAGATAGAATGAGAGCCTCCTCCTACGAGCAGTACTTC	CASSQDRMRASSYEQYF
-	-	14	TRBV6-5	TRBJ2-5	TGTGCCAGCAGTTACGCGGGCGGCCAAGAGACCCAGTACTTC	CASSYAGGQETQYF
-	few	17	TRBV2	TRBJ2-1	TGTGCCAGCAGCCCCTTCCTGCCTCAGCGCTCCTACAATGAGCAGTTCTTC	CASSPFLPQRSYNEQFF
-	few	13	TRBV12-3/TRBV12-4	TRBJ2-5	TGTGCCAGCAGACCTAGAGCCCCAGAGACCCAGTACTTC	CASRPRAPETQYF
-	many	11	TRBV29-1	TRBJ1-2	TGCAGCGTTGAACGGGGGGAAGGCTACACCTTC	CSVERGEGYTF
-	-	16	TRBV20-1	TRBJ1-6	TGCAGTGCTAGAGACCCAGCCCGACACAGTAATTCACCCCTCCACTTT	CSARDPARHSNSPLHF
-	few	13	TRBV7-9	TRBJ1-4	TGTGCCAGCAGCTTCGGGGACCTCCCTAAACTGTTTTTT	CASSFGDLPKLFF
-	many	11	TRBV20-1	TRBJ2-3	TGCAGTGCTAGAGTAGGCGTTTCGCAGTATTTT	CSARVGVSQYF
TRBD2	few	16	TRBV4-2	TRBJ2-1	TGTGCCAGCAGCCCAGAGGGGACTAGGTTTGACAATGAGCAGTTCTTC	CASSPEGTRFDNEQFF
TRBD2	-	15	TRBV12-3/TRBV12-4	TRBJ2-7	TGTGCCGGCAGTTTAGCGGGACTAGCGGGATACGAGCAGTACTTC	CAGSLAGLAGYEQYF
-	-	15	TRBV9	TRBJ2-7	TGTGCCAGCAGCGTAGGTCTAACTAGTCAGGGCGAGCAGTACTTC	CASSVGLTSQGEQYF
TRBD2	many	12	TRBV12-3/TRBV12-4	TRBJ2-1	TGTGCCAGCAGTCGCGGACTAGCCGAGCAGTTCTTC	CASSRGLAEQFF
-	-	14	TRBV28	TRBJ2-7	TGTGCCAGCAGTAGTCAGAGAAGGTCTTACGAGCAGTACTTC	CASSSQRRSYEQYF
-	few	14	TRBV10-3	TRBJ1-2	TGTGCCATCAGTGAGCCGGGACAAAACTATGGCTACACCTTC	CAISEPGQNYGYTF
-	-	15	TRBV12-3/TRBV12-4	TRBJ2-1	TGTGCCAGCAGTTCCTGGACACTCGTTGACAATGAGCAGTTCTTC	CASSSWTLVDNEQFF
-	few	20	TRBV10-3	TRBJ2-4	TGTGCCATCAGTGCTTACTCCGAGGGCAGGGGAGAACTAGCCAAAAACATTCAGTACTTC	CAISAYSEGRGELAKNIQYF
-	few	15	TRBV4-1	TRBJ2-5	TGCGCCAGCAGCCAACGGGACACTCCCCCAGAGACCCAGTACTTC	CASSQRDTPPETQYF